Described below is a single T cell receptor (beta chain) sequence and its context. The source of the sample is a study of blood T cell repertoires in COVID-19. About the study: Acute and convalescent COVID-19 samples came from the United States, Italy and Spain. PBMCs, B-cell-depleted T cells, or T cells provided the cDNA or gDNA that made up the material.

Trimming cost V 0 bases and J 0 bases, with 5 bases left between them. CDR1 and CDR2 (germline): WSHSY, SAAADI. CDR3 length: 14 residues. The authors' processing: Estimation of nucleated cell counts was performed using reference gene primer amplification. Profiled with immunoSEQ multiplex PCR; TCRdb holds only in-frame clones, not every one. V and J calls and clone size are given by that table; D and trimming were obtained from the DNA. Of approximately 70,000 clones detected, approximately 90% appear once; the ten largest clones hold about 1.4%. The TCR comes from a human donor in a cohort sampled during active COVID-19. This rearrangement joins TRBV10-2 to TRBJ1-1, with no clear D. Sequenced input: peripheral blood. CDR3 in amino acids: CASSESVMNTEAFF. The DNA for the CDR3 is TGCGCCAGCAGTGAGTCCGTAATGAACACTGAAGCTTTCTTT.